One and the same sample provided the 32 T cell receptor beta chains below, sequenced in a study of T-cell reconstitution after alpha-beta-depleted transplantation in children. Unique molecular identifiers were built into the TCRbeta library. Using its own MiXCR run on the PCR reads, TCRdb lists one record per CDR3 protein. The sample holds hundreds of thousands of distinct CDR3 sequences; around a tenth are singletons and the top ten take 23%. The source material was peripheral blood, sampled 180 days after TCRalphabeta/CD19-depleted stem cell transplant. These TCRs come from a male patient between 2 and 10 years old who had a stem cell transplant for chronic granulomatous disease, so the T cells may come from the graft donor.

This clonotype has more than one count but fewer than ten. As DNA, the CDR3 is TGTGCCTGGAGTGCCGTGGCGGATGGCGGCTACACCTTC. It encodes CAWSAVADGGYTF. The genes are TRBV30 and TRBJ1-2, with D unclear. The V end lost 1 base, the J end lost 8 bases, and 14 bases lay between the germline ends. Germline V lookup: CDR1 GTSNPN, CDR2 SVGIG (reference sequence). This CDR3 is 13 amino acids long.

This clonotype came up many times. DNA of the CDR3: TGTGCCACCAGCAGAGATAATGAGCAGTTCTTC. The encoded protein is CATSRDNEQFF. V is TRBV15 and J is TRBJ2-1; no clear D. Trimming pared 0 bases from V and 7 bases from J, leaving 1 base between. The germline CDR1 and CDR2 sequences are LNHNV and YYDKDF (reference sequence). CDR3 length: 11 amino acids.

This clonotype was observed many times. The chain carries TRBV29-1 and TRBJ2-1; no clear D gene. Trimming took off 6 bases at V and 4 bases at J, with 13 bases between the two ends. The CDR3 runs to 13 residues. Germline-derived CDR1 and CDR2 are SQVTM and ANQGSEA. The CDR3 spells CSVSGDPYNEQFF. In DNA, the CDR3 is TGCAGCGTGAGTGGCGACCCTTACAATGAGCAGTTCTTC.

The table lists this clonotype with many counts. The chain recombines TRBV29-1 with TRBJ2-5; 13 bases line up with TRBD2. Germline values: CDR1 SQVTM, CDR2 ANQGSEA. The CDR3 contains 14 residues. V shed 7 bases and J 2 bases; nucleotides not matched to a gene: 4. CDR3 nucleotide sequence: TGCAGCGCTATGGGACTAGCGGGGCAAGAGACCCAGTACTTC. Amino acid sequence: CSAMGLAGQETQYF. Looking up the rest from reference TRBV29-1 and TRBJ2-5 gives the full variable domain: SAVISQKPSRDICQRGTSLTIQCQVDSQVTMMFWYRQQPGQSLTLIATANQGSEATYESGFVIDKFPISRPNLTFSTLTVSNMSPEDSSIYLCSAMGLAGQETQYFGPGTRLLVL.

This clonotype came up a few times. The V and J genes are TRBV6-2 or TRBV6-3 and TRBJ2-6; 7 nucleotides line up with TRBD1. With V trimmed by 2 bases and J by 2 bases, 0 bases remained unmatched. The CDR3 sequence is 15 residues long. The V gene's germline CDR1 is MNHEY and CDR2 SVGEGT. Here the CDR3 DNA reads TGTGCCAGCAGTTACAGGGGGCCTGGGGCCAACGTCCTGACTTTC. It is translated as CASSYRGPGANVLTF.

The sample holds one count of this clonotype. A clone one base away is much larger, so this may be a read error. This sequence joins TRBV20-1 and TRBJ1-5; perhaps TRBD1 as D (6 bases). The V gene lost 1 base and the J gene lost 1 base, with 14 bases spanning the gap. The germline V gene encodes CDR1 DFQATT and CDR2 SNEGSKA (reference sequence). This CDR3 has 16 amino acids. The DNA for the CDR3 is TGCAGTGCTAGAGGTGTGTCAGGGGAGAGCAATCAGCCCCAGCATTTT. Encoded protein: CSARGVSGESNQPQHF.

This clonotype was counted between two and nine times. V is TRBV27 and J is TRBJ2-7, with a possible D match to TRBD2 (6 bases). Germline CDR1 MNHEY, CDR2 SMNVEV (reference sequence). Trimming removed 8 bases from V and 7 bases from J, with 18 bases in between. The CDR3 consists of 13 residues. The chain's CDR3 is CASSLGGIGEQYF. DNA for the CDR3: TGTGCCAGCTCCCTCGGAGGGATTGGAGAGCAGTACTTC.

This clonotype was observed many times. V usage is TRBV27 and J usage is TRBJ1-2, with 8 bases that match TRBD1. The trim removed 6 bases at V and 5 bases at J, leaving 8 bases unmatched. Germline loops: CDR1 MNHEY, CDR2 SMNVEV (reference sequence). The CDR3 loop spans 14 amino acids. For the CDR3, the DNA is TGTGCCAGCAGAGGTGGACAGGGTCCATATGGCTACACCTTC. This codes for CASRGGQGPYGYTF.

V gene TRBV20-1 combines with J gene TRBJ2-4; D possibly corresponds to TRBD2 (7 bases). The CDR3 sequence is 16 residues long. Looked up from germline, CDR1 is DFQATT and CDR2 is SNEGSKA (reference sequence). Trimming removed 0 bases at V and 6 bases at J, with 18 bases between. The DNA of the CDR3 is TGCAGTGCTAGAGATGTGGGGGGGGCCGCAGGAAACATTCAGTACTTC. Amino acid sequence: CSARDVGGAAGNIQYF.

This clonotype came up many times. The V and J genes are TRBV15 and TRBJ2-5; 7 bases are a match to TRBD1. With 4 bases clipped from V and 1 base from J, the junction kept 6 bases outside the gene matches. The V gene's germline CDR1 is LNHNV and CDR2 YYDKDF (reference sequence). CDR3 length: 15 residues. Written as DNA, the CDR3 is TGTGCCACCAGCAATCCCCGACAGGGCCAAGAGACCCAGTACTTC. The encoded protein is CATSNPRQGQETQYF.

This clonotype came up many times. The gene calls are TRBV5-6 and TRBJ1-1; no definite D call. The germline V gene has CDR1 SGHDT and CDR2 YYEEEE. The CDR3 extends over 13 amino acids. Trimming left V 5 bases short and J 5 bases short, with 13 bases between. CDR3 in amino acids: CASRLALGTEAFF. CDR3 in DNA: TGTGCCAGCAGACTTGCGTTGGGAACTGAAGCTTTCTTT.

This clonotype occurred many times. V gene TRBV20-1 combines with J gene TRBJ1-4; weak D call: TRBD1 (5 bases). The ends were cut back, 2 bases at V and 1 base at J, with 8 bases in the middle. CDR3 size: 14 residues. Germline lookup yields CDR1 DFQATT and CDR2 SNEGSKA (reference sequence). This chain's CDR3 is CSARQGGTNEKLFF. The CDR3 DNA reads as TGCAGTGCTAGACAGGGCGGAACTAATGAAAAACTGTTTTTT.

This clonotype was seen ten or more times. The chain joins TRBV28 to TRBJ2-1, with a possible D match to TRBD2 (6 bases). The CDR3 loop spans 16 amino acids. The germline CDR1 and CDR2 sequences are MDHEN and SYDVKM. V shed 5 bases and J shed 12 bases, with 26 bases lying between them. CDR3 sequence: CASSKNTKTRTQGQFF. The CDR3 DNA is TGTGCCAGCAGTAAAAATACTAAGACTAGAACCCAAGGGCAGTTCTTC.

This clonotype was detected only a few times. The chain recombines TRBV3-1 with TRBJ2-7; D gene ambiguous. V was trimmed by 0 bases and J by 3 bases, leaving 9 bases between them. The CDR3 runs to 14 residues. Germline-derived CDR1 and CDR2 are LGHDT and YNNKEL (reference sequence). Here the CDR3 DNA reads TGTGCCAGCAGCCAAGATCTAATCAGCTACGAGCAGTACTTC. Residues: CASSQDLISYEQYF.

This clonotype was counted a few times. The V gene is TRBV6-2 or TRBV6-3, the J gene TRBJ1-6; D call uncertain. Trimming removed 7 bases from V and 15 bases from J, with 13 bases in between. Germline assignment: CDR1 MNHEY and CDR2 SVGEGT. The CDR3 extends over 11 amino acids. The CDR3: CASMQVHVLHF. CDR3 DNA sequence: TGTGCCAGCATGCAGGTTCATGTCCTCCACTTT.

This clonotype was recorded once. The chain couples TRBV7-8 to TRBJ1-4; 7 bases are shared with TRBD1. J was trimmed by 3 bases and V by 1 base; bases with no gene match: 2. Germline V gene sequence: CDR1 SGHVS, CDR2 FQNEAQ. CDR3 length equals 15 residues. The DNA of the CDR3 is TGTGCCAGCAGCTTAGGGGACAGTTCTAATGAAAAACTGTTTTTT. Residues: CASSLGDSSNEKLFF.

The table lists this clonotype with many counts. Here the CDR3 DNA reads TGTGCCACCAGTGATTTGGGGGGACAGGGGCAAAACACCGGGGAGCTGTTTTTT. This sequence encodes CATSDLGGQGQNTGELFF. The rearrangement links TRBV24-1 to TRBJ2-2, with 10 bases identical to TRBD1. Trimming removed 0 bases from V and 2 bases from J; junction bases left unmatched: 5. Germline V lookup: CDR1 KGHDR, CDR2 SFDVKD. CDR3 size: 18 residues.

Notes on this clonotype: A read error may be the cause here, since a much bigger clone is one base away. This chain connects TRBV2 to TRBJ1-1; 9 bases fit TRBD1. There are 15 residues in the CDR3. With 5 bases clipped from V and 8 bases from J, the junction kept 12 bases outside the gene matches. Germline V lookup: CDR1 SNHLY, CDR2 FYNNEI. CDR3 DNA: TGTGCCAGCAGTACCTCCGGGACAGGGTCCGGGGAAGCTTTCTTT. Translating gives CASSTSGTGSGEAFF.

The J gene is TRBJ2-3, the V gene TRBV13; D is unclear. CDR3 length: 15 residues. Per germline, CDR1 PRHDT and CDR2 FYEKMQ (reference sequence). V was cut by 10 bases and J by 1 base, with 18 bases left in between. Here the CDR3 reads CAISPGLLRTDTQYF. In DNA form, the CDR3 reads TGTGCCATCAGTCCCGGGCTCCTCCGCACAGATACGCAGTATTTT.

This sequence joins TRBV6-2 or TRBV6-3 and TRBJ1-1; weak D call: TRBD1 (5 bases). With 7 bases removed from V and 0 bases from J, the gap between germline ends came to 12 bases. The CDR3 covers 14 residues. Per the germline V gene, CDR1 is MNHEY and CDR2 is SVGEGT. The CDR3 reads CASTPGPVNTEAFF. CDR3 DNA: TGTGCCAGCACCCCGGGACCGGTGAACACTGAAGCTTTCTTT.

This clonotype came up once. This may be a read error, as it is one base from a much larger clone. The V and J genes are TRBV5-1 and TRBJ2-2, with a possible D match to TRBD2 (5 bases). This CDR3 has 14 amino acids. Germline values: CDR1 SGHRS, CDR2 YFSETQ. CDR3 sequence reads: CASSYGAATGKLFF. CDR3 nucleotides: TGCGCCAGCAGCTATGGTGCAGCAACCGGGAAGCTGTTTTTT.

This clonotype was recorded at least ten times. The chain recombines TRBV6-2 or TRBV6-3 with TRBJ2-2; TRBD2 agrees at 15 bases. The V and J ends lost 2 bases and 5 bases, in that order; junction bases with no gene match: 12. The germline V gene has CDR1 MNHEY and CDR2 SVGEGT. This CDR3 has 20 residues. The CDR3 region is CASSYHRPGTSGRRTGELFF. As DNA, the CDR3 is TGTGCCAGCAGTTACCATCGGCCAGGGACTAGCGGGAGGAGGACCGGGGAGCTGTTTTTT.

This clonotype was counted many times. Here the CDR3 reads CASSWGGTKTQYF. In DNA form, the CDR3 reads TGTGCCAGCAGTTGGGGGGGAACGAAGACCCAGTACTTC. The rearrangement links TRBV28 to TRBJ2-5, with 7 bases that match TRBD2. The CDR3 covers 13 residues. Germline loops: CDR1 MDHEN, CDR2 SYDVKM. V lost 4 bases and J lost 6; bases outside the gene matches: 5.

This clonotype was counted many times. The chain has TRBV20-1 and TRBJ1-2; D is uncertain. Germline V gene sequence: CDR1 DFQATT, CDR2 SNEGSKA (reference sequence). Trimming pared 0 bases from V and 8 bases from J, leaving 22 bases between. This CDR3 has 16 residues. The CDR3 bases are TGCAGTGCTAGAGATAGTGGTCACGAGGCGTTTTGGGGCTACACCTTC. Amino acid sequence: CSARDSGHEAFWGYTF.

This clonotype was counted many times. The CDR3 bases are TGTGCCATCAGTGAGTCGGGACTAGTCGCCAATGAGCAGTTCTTC. Protein: CAISESGLVANEQFF. This chain links TRBV10-3 with TRBJ2-1, with TRBD2 identical over 8 bases. V lost 0 bases and J lost 6; bases outside the gene matches: 4. Germline CDR1 ENHRY, CDR2 SYGVKD. This CDR3 has 15 amino acids.

This clonotype was counted ten times or more. Being one base from a much bigger clone, this may be a read error. The V and J genes are TRBV7-9 and TRBJ2-3; D gene uncertain. Trimming shortened V by 4 bases and J by 4 bases, and 3 bases separated the two germline ends. The CDR3 is 11 residues long. Per germline, CDR1 SEHNR and CDR2 FQNEAQ (reference sequence). The CDR3 reads CASSSSDTQYF. In DNA, the CDR3 is TGTGCCAGCAGCTCCTCAGATACGCAGTATTTT.

This clonotype was recorded many times. The chain carries TRBV12-3 or TRBV12-4 and TRBJ2-1; 10 bases are shared with TRBD1. The V segment lost 6 bases and the J segment 6 bases; nucleotides outside the gene matches: 8. This CDR3 contains 15 residues. As DNA, the CDR3 is TGTGCCAGCAGCCCGAAAAGGACAGGGGGCAATGAGCAGTTCTTC. Translating gives CASSPKRTGGNEQFF.

Comment on this clonotype: A junction end diverges from the germline sequence, so it may reflect a read error. This chain links TRBV2 with TRBJ1-1; D not certain. Germline CDR1 SNHLY, CDR2 FYNNEI. There are 13 residues in the CDR3. This chain's CDR3 is CAISTAVNTEAFF. CDR3 DNA: TGTGCCATCAGTACGGCCGTGAACACTGAAGCTTTCTTT.

This clonotype was observed a handful of times. This chain connects TRBV19 to TRBJ2-2; D is unclear. V gave up 0 bases and J gave up 3 bases, with 8 bases separating them. Per the germline V gene, CDR1 is LNHDA and CDR2 is SQIVND (reference sequence). This CDR3 has 15 amino acids. CDR3 nucleotide sequence: TGTGCCAGTAGTATAGATCTGTATGACACCGGGGAGCTGTTTTTT. Its protein product is CASSIDLYDTGELFF. The whole variable domain, remainder taken from reference TRBV19 and TRBJ2-2, is DGGITQSPKYLFRKEGQNVTLSCEQNLNHDAMYWYRQDPGQGLRLIYYSQIVNDFQKGDIAEGYSVSREKKESFPLTVTSAQKNPTAFYLCASSIDLYDTGELFFGEGSRLTVL.

In this sample, this clonotype turned up many times. V usage is TRBV7-6 and J usage is TRBJ2-1, with 8 bases matching TRBD2. The germline CDR1 and CDR2 sequences are SGHVS and FNYEAQ. V lost 4 bases to trimming and J lost 4 bases; unmatched junction nucleotides: 12. CDR3 size: 17 residues. CDR3 sequence reads: CASSYGRTSRRYNEQFF. Written as DNA, the CDR3 is TGTGCCAGCAGCTACGGACGGACTAGCCGGAGGTACAATGAGCAGTTCTTC.

The chain employs TRBV19 and TRBJ2-7; 7 bases fit TRBD1. V shed 4 bases, J shed 2 bases, and the junction held 17 bases outside the gene matches. This CDR3 is 18 amino acids long. Germline lookup yields CDR1 LNHDA and CDR2 SQIVND (reference sequence). The CDR3 protein is CASSRSDRTGTAPYEQYF. The DNA of the CDR3 is TGTGCCAGTAGTAGAAGCGACCGAACCGGGACAGCTCCCTACGAGCAGTACTTC.

This clonotype was counted many times. CDR3 nucleotides: TGCAGCGCGTACAGGGGTTACACTGAAGCTTTCTTT. Protein sequence: CSAYRGYTEAFF. The rearrangement joins TRBV29-1 to TRBJ1-1; 7 bases align to TRBD1. J lost 3 bases, V lost 7 bases, and 5 bases had no gene match. The CDR3 length is 12 residues. Per the germline V gene, CDR1 is SQVTM and CDR2 is ANQGSEA.